These T cell receptor beta chains were read from a single sample in a study of cytomegalovirus exposure and HLA in healthy donors. Sequencing was performed with immunoSEQ multiplex PCR; in TCRdb, only in-frame clones are kept and a portion is missing. This table has 150,000 to 200,000 clones, about four fifths appearing once. Sequenced: PBMCs. These receptors were taken from a boy between 10 and 17 years old in good health and CMV-seronegative. Both conserved end residues are part of each CDR3. D genes are given only for firm matches. Not all rows give a size; the values are once, few, many and, for expanded clones, a class.

J gene: TRBJ1-2
V gene: TRBV6-5
D gene: NA
clone size: NA
CDR3 protein: CASSYSGNYGYTF
CDR3 DNA: TGTGCCAGCAGTTACTCGGGCAACTATGGCTACACCTTC

J gene: TRBJ2-6
V gene: TRBV5-1
D gene: NA
clone size: once
CDR3 protein: CASSLGSGHPGANVLTF
CDR3 DNA: TGCGCCAGCAGCTTGGGGTCAGGGCACCCTGGGGCCAACGTCCTGACTTTC

J gene: TRBJ2-2
V gene: TRBV9
D gene: NA
clone size: once
CDR3 protein: CASSFGGPGELFF
CDR3 DNA: TGTGCCAGCAGCTTCGGGGGGCCCGGGGAGCTGTTTTTT

J gene: TRBJ1-1
V gene: TRBV5-1
D gene: TRBD1
clone size: NA
CDR3 protein: CASSLEAGGSTEAFF
CDR3 DNA: TGCGCCAGCAGCTTGGAGGCAGGGGGGTCCACTGAAGCTTTCTTT

J gene: TRBJ2-1
V gene: TRBV19
D gene: TRBD2
clone size: NA
CDR3 protein: CASRELAGGNEQFF
CDR3 DNA: TGTGCCAGTCGGGAACTAGCGGGGGGCAATGAGCAGTTCTTC

J gene: TRBJ2-5
V gene: TRBV19
D gene: TRBD2
clone size: NA
CDR3 protein: CASKVAGGSQETQYF
CDR3 DNA: TGTGCCAGTAAGGTAGCGGGGGGGTCACAAGAGACCCAGTACTTC

J gene: TRBJ1-1
V gene: TRBV4-2
D gene: NA
clone size: NA
CDR3 protein: CASSQEGASSGAFF
CDR3 DNA: TGTGCCAGCAGCCAAGAAGGGGCTTCGAGTGGAGCTTTCTTT

J gene: TRBJ2-2
V gene: TRBV4-2
D gene: TRBD2
clone size: NA
CDR3 protein: CASSQVGGTSVIGELFF
CDR3 DNA: TGTGCCAGCAGCCAAGTCGGAGGGACTAGTGTAATCGGGGAGCTGTTTTTT

J gene: TRBJ2-3
V gene: TRBV6-5
D gene: NA
clone size: once
CDR3 protein: CASSYSRRGGTDTQYF
CDR3 DNA: TGTGCCAGCAGTTACTCGAGGCGAGGAGGCACAGATACGCAGTATTTT

J gene: TRBJ2-1
V gene: TRBV5-1
D gene: NA
clone size: NA
CDR3 protein: CASSLKYGRDEQFF
CDR3 DNA: TGCGCCAGCAGCTTGAAATACGGTCGGGATGAGCAGTTCTTC

J gene: TRBJ2-3
V gene: TRBV11-2
D gene: NA
clone size: NA
CDR3 protein: CASSFVFGDTQYF
CDR3 DNA: TGTGCCAGCAGCTTTGTCTTCGGAGATACGCAGTATTTT

J gene: TRBJ2-7
V gene: TRBV9
D gene: NA
clone size: NA
CDR3 protein: CASSVDSGRSYEQYF
CDR3 DNA: TGTGCCAGCAGCGTGGACAGCGGCAGATCCTACGAGCAGTACTTC

J gene: TRBJ2-1
V gene: TRBV5-4
D gene: TRBD1
clone size: NA
CDR3 protein: CASSLRQGSYNEQFF
CDR3 DNA: TGTGCCAGCAGCTTACGACAGGGTTCCTACAATGAGCAGTTCTTC

J gene: TRBJ2-3
V gene: TRBV15
D gene: NA
clone size: NA
CDR3 protein: CATSRGSSREVDTQYF
CDR3 DNA: TGTGCCACCAGCAGAGGGTCAAGCAGGGAGGTGGATACGCAGTATTTT

J gene: TRBJ1-2
V gene: TRBV9
D gene: NA
clone size: NA
CDR3 protein: CASSVALNRANYGYTF
CDR3 DNA: TGTGCCAGCAGCGTAGCTCTAAATCGAGCTAACTATGGCTACACCTTC

J gene: TRBJ2-7
V gene: TRBV11-2
D gene: NA
clone size: NA
CDR3 protein: CASSRNRYEQYF
CDR3 DNA: TGTGCCAGCAGCAGAAACAGATACGAGCAGTACTTC

J gene: TRBJ2-7
V gene: TRBV5-6
D gene: TRBD1
clone size: NA
CDR3 protein: CASSDTGGRYEQYF
CDR3 DNA: TGTGCCAGCAGCGACACAGGGGGCCGCTACGAGCAGTACTTC

J gene: TRBJ2-1
V gene: TRBV10-3
D gene: TRBD2
clone size: NA
CDR3 protein: CASYEALAGGPLF
CDR3 DNA: TGTGCCTCCTACGAGGCGCTAGCGGGGGGGCCCCTCTTC

J gene: TRBJ2-1
V gene: TRBV6-1
D gene: NA
clone size: NA
CDR3 protein: CASSEVPGGFRNEQFF
CDR3 DNA: TGTGCCAGCAGTGAAGTACCAGGGGGGTTCAGGAATGAGCAGTTCTTC

J gene: TRBJ2-7
V gene: TRBV6-5
D gene: NA
clone size: few
CDR3 protein: CASSRQTGPYEQYF
CDR3 DNA: TGTGCCAGCAGCAGACAGACTGGACCCTACGAGCAGTACTTC

J gene: TRBJ2-5
V gene: TRBV5-6
D gene: NA
clone size: NA
CDR3 protein: CASSFGETQYF
CDR3 DNA: TGTGCCAGCAGCTTCGGGGAGACCCAGTACTTC

J gene: TRBJ2-1
V gene: TRBV11-2
D gene: TRBD2
clone size: NA
CDR3 protein: CASSLGASGNSYNEQFF
CDR3 DNA: TGTGCCAGCAGCTTAGGGGCTAGCGGGAACTCCTACAATGAGCAGTTCTTC

J gene: TRBJ1-4
V gene: TRBV6-6
D gene: NA
clone size: few
CDR3 protein: CASSYGGYSGEKLFF
CDR3 DNA: TGTGCCAGCAGTTACGGGGGGTATTCGGGTGAAAAACTGTTTTTT

J gene: TRBJ2-3
V gene: TRBV4-3
D gene: NA
clone size: NA
CDR3 protein: CASSQDEGTDTQYF
CDR3 DNA: TGCGCCAGCAGCCAAGATGAGGGCACAGATACGCAGTATTTT

J gene: TRBJ1-5
V gene: TRBV25-1
D gene: NA
clone size: NA
CDR3 protein: CASSDTGGNQPQHF
CDR3 DNA: TGTGCCAGCAGTGATACGGGGGGGAATCAGCCCCAGCATTTT

J gene: TRBJ2-7
V gene: TRBV6-5
D gene: NA
clone size: NA
CDR3 protein: CASSYQQGLSYEQYF
CDR3 DNA: TGTGCCAGCAGTTACCAACAGGGTTTGTCCTACGAGCAGTACTTC

J gene: TRBJ1-1
V gene: TRBV5-1
D gene: TRBD1
clone size: few
CDR3 protein: CASSLASGGTEAFF
CDR3 DNA: TGCGCCAGCAGCTTGGCCTCAGGGGGCACTGAAGCTTTCTTT

J gene: TRBJ2-5
V gene: TRBV9
D gene: TRBD2
clone size: once
CDR3 protein: CASSLGTSGRARETQYF
CDR3 DNA: TGTGCCAGCAGCCTGGGGACTAGCGGGAGGGCCAGGGAGACCCAGTACTTC

J gene: TRBJ2-4
V gene: TRBV6-1
D gene: NA
clone size: NA
CDR3 protein: CASSEAMGSLAKNIQYF
CDR3 DNA: TGTGCCAGCAGTGAAGCCATGGGGAGTCTAGCCAAAAACATTCAGTACTTC

J gene: TRBJ2-7
V gene: TRBV30
D gene: TRBD2
clone size: few
CDR3 protein: CAWSGGRDNRYEQYF
CDR3 DNA: TGTGCCTGGAGTGGAGGGAGGGATAATAGATACGAGCAGTACTTC

J gene: TRBJ1-2
V gene: TRBV5-4
D gene: TRBD1
clone size: NA
CDR3 protein: CASSLEGAPITGYTF
CDR3 DNA: TGTGCCAGCAGCTTGGAGGGGGCGCCAATCACCGGCTACACCTTC

J gene: TRBJ1-1
V gene: TRBV5-4
D gene: TRBD1
clone size: NA
CDR3 protein: CASSLESGRGPDEAFF
CDR3 DNA: TGTGCCAGCAGCTTGGAATCTGGCAGGGGGCCAGATGAAGCTTTCTTT

J gene: TRBJ2-1
V gene: TRBV27
D gene: NA
clone size: NA
CDR3 protein: CASSLSHRANEQFF
CDR3 DNA: TGTGCCAGCAGTTTAAGTCACAGGGCCAATGAGCAGTTCTTC

J gene: TRBJ1-4
V gene: TRBV5-6
D gene: NA
clone size: NA
CDR3 protein: CASSLARSVRDEKLFF
CDR3 DNA: TGTGCCAGCAGCTTGGCACGTTCCGTGAGGGATGAAAAACTGTTTTTT

J gene: TRBJ1-1
V gene: TRBV27
D gene: NA
clone size: NA
CDR3 protein: CASSTGGGTEAFF
CDR3 DNA: TGTGCCAGCAGCACGGGGGGTGGCACTGAAGCTTTCTTT

J gene: TRBJ2-7
V gene: TRBV11-2
D gene: NA
clone size: once
CDR3 protein: CASTFSGGSREQYF
CDR3 DNA: TGTGCCAGCACCTTCAGCGGTGGGTCGAGGGAGCAGTACTTC

J gene: TRBJ2-1
V gene: TRBV13
D gene: TRBD1
clone size: once
CDR3 protein: CASSPGQGPYNEQFF
CDR3 DNA: TGTGCCAGCAGCCCGGGACAGGGCCCCTACAATGAGCAGTTCTTC

J gene: TRBJ1-6
V gene: TRBV5-6
D gene: TRBD1
clone size: many
CDR3 protein: CASSLEQGISPLHF
CDR3 DNA: TGTGCCAGCAGCTTAGAACAGGGGATTTCACCCCTCCACTTT

J gene: TRBJ2-1
V gene: TRBV5-4
D gene: TRBD2
clone size: NA
CDR3 protein: CASSLPRLAGGNEQFF
CDR3 DNA: TGTGCCAGCAGCTTACCCAGACTAGCGGGGGGCAATGAGCAGTTCTTC

J gene: TRBJ1-1
V gene: TRBV30
D gene: TRBD1
clone size: once
CDR3 protein: CAWSRTGEAFF
CDR3 DNA: TGTGCCTGGAGTAGGACAGGTGAAGCTTTCTTT

J gene: TRBJ2-7
V gene: TRBV10-3
D gene: TRBD1
clone size: NA
CDR3 protein: CAVDRGSSYEQYF
CDR3 DNA: TGTGCCGTAGACAGGGGCAGCTCCTACGAGCAGTACTTC

J gene: TRBJ1-1
V gene: TRBV20-1
D gene: NA
clone size: NA
CDR3 protein: CSARQDTEAFF
CDR3 DNA: TGCAGTGCAAGACAGGACACTGAAGCTTTCTTT

J gene: TRBJ2-7
V gene: TRBV5-6
D gene: NA
clone size: NA
CDR3 protein: CASRLRGGGEQYF
CDR3 DNA: TGTGCCAGCAGACTCAGGGGCGGAGGCGAGCAGTACTTC

J gene: TRBJ2-7
V gene: TRBV2
D gene: NA
clone size: NA
CDR3 protein: CASSDRAYEQYF
CDR3 DNA: TGTGCCAGCAGTGACCGAGCCTACGAGCAGTACTTC

J gene: TRBJ2-3
V gene: TRBV5-6
D gene: TRBD1
clone size: NA
CDR3 protein: CASSLARGLGTDTQYF
CDR3 DNA: TGTGCCAGCAGCTTGGCTAGGGGGCTGGGCACAGATACGCAGTATTTT